This T cell receptor beta chain was retrieved from a study of blood T cell repertoires in COVID-19 (dated by TCRdb to 2020 to 2021). In the study overall: The collaborator samples originated in the United States, Italy and Spain and spanned the acute and convalescent phases of COVID-19. The material from the prospective study consisted of cDNA or gDNA derived from T cells, B-cell-depleted T cells, or PBMCs. HLA class I and class II types, where available, came from metadata supplied by the sample provider rather than from assay-based typing. Samples came from the ongoing ImmuneRACE study (first 160 participants) plus 1,254 subjects from 6 global collaborators. The repertoires were made available in a free public database intended to serve as a resource for research on the immune response to SARS-CoV-2. The dataset comprised deeply sampled blood TCRbeta repertoires from subjects exposed to, actively infected with, or recovered from COVID-19. A de-identified subject ID, COVID-19 status, age in years and sex were almost always included in the sample metadata.

The junction shows trimming of 5 bases on V and 3 bases on J, and the gene matches do not reach 8 bases of it. The CDR3 covers 15 residues, taking in both the cysteine and the phenylalanine. The only DNA kept is the CDR3, 45 bases in frame from the first base. Per the germline V gene, SGHTA is the CDR1 and FQGNSA is the CDR2. The research as a whole found: How much clinical and demographic metadata was included differed by source and by participant, and the metadata was provided uncurated.

TCRbeta CDR3 regions were amplified from genomic DNA by means of the immunoSEQ Assay, a bias-controlled multiplex PCR. Per the authors' processing: Nucleated cell counts per sample were estimated from amplification of reference gene primers within the assay. To quantify the absolute abundance of each unique TCRbeta CDR3 rearrangement, sequence reads were collapsed and filtered. For each sample, productive Simpson clonality was calculated as the square root of Simpson's diversity index across productive rearrangements. Entries here come from immuneACCESS through TCRdb and include only in-frame sequences with V and J called. Some clones fail to appear in such tables; in the studies checked, an unresolved V gene covers under half of the shortfall, and the cause of the remainder is unknown. D and trimming come from the DNA, and the V and J calls and clone size come from that table. Across this sample there are 68,000 or so clones, with about 80% seen only once. The top ten clonotypes cover more than 30% of the sample.

The collaborating institutions used their own protocols to collect whole blood in K2EDTA tubes. For TCRbeta analysis, collaborator samples were shipped as frozen whole blood, as isolated PBMCs, or as DNA extracted from either sample type. Note on this clone: The clone's antigen remains unknown. Base-call qualities are not available, and no considerably larger clone is one nucleotide away.

The chain links TRBV7-2 with TRBJ2-7; 9 central bases correspond to TRBD1. The clonotype originates from a human donor in a cohort sampled during active COVID-19. The sample taken for sequencing was peripheral blood. The nucleotide sequence reads TGTGCCAGCAGCGTCCGGGACAGGGTTCTCTACGAGCAGTACTTC. Translated, this gives CASSVRDRVLYEQYF.